This TCR beta chain originates from a study of blood T cells in healthy people across ages (dated by TCRdb to the mid-2010s). Background for the entire study: Template switching captured roughly one uniquely barcoded TCR beta cDNA molecule per two T cells in model experiments. To track age-related changes in TCR beta repertoire diversity, the study relied on deep sequencing normalized with unique cDNA molecular identifiers. Donors were grouped into four age groups: young (average roughly 17 years), middle-aged (roughly 38), aged (about 60) and long-lived (around 82). Donors of different ages were randomly distributed across sequencing lanes to avoid experimental bias. For two donors (one aged 18 to 30 and one aged 80 or older), the study analyzed two additional independent replicas of 1 million unique cDNA reads from the same blood draw.

Study-wide conclusions, independent of this receptor: Observed TCR beta diversity per million T cells fell roughly linearly with age, and a significant reduction was already apparent by age around 39. A strong correlation was found between observed TCR beta diversity and the percentage of naive T cells measured by flow cytometry. Because profiling used bulk unsorted PBMCs, naive and antigen-experienced compartments could not be compared conclusively. Estimates of total diversity based on one million sequenced T cells were considered lower bounds and underestimates. Compared with the aged group, more naive CD4+ T cells, fewer expanded clones and increased TCR diversity were shown by the long-lived group, suggesting age selection. The CMV infection status of donors was not known, potentially confounding age-related changes in expanded clonotypes.

Systemically healthy Caucasian individuals from Russia, 39 in total and aged 6 to 90 years, were included as donors. Each donor gave approximately 9.4 milliliters of peripheral blood, drawn into EDTA-treated Vacutainer tubes. PBMCs were isolated by Ficoll-Paque density-gradient centrifugation, with at least 6.5 million obtained per sample. Total RNA, at least 5 micrograms per sample, was extracted from PBMCs with Trizol reagent. For every donor, an aliquot of PBMCs went through flow cytometry to measure the percentages of naive CD45RAhigh/CD27high T cells. Libraries were built with 5' RACE. The sample was run on an Illumina HiSeq 2500. A second PCR of roughly 6 to 11 cycles was run with a J-beta primer mix and a sample-barcoded 5' primer. A template-switch 5' adaptor carrying 12 random nucleotides introduced a unique molecular identifier onto each TCR beta cDNA molecule. Each sample yielded at least 3 million CDR3-containing paired-end reads. The Mint cDNA synthesis kit, primed by a TRBC-specific oligonucleotide, was used to synthesize first-strand cDNA from all RNA. Following uracil-DNA glycosylase treatment, all cDNA underwent a first 18-cycle PCR with the universal primers M1SS and BC2_uni_R. As for the authors' bioinformatics: For normalization, 1 million high-quality reads, each with a distinct molecular identifier, were randomly selected from each sample. Instead of being binned into consensus sequences, reads with shared molecular identifiers were discarded. MiTCR, run with a Q25 quality threshold and the strictest error-elimination algorithm, handled CDR3 identification, clonotype clustering and error correction. A nonparametric unseen species model using Euler transformation provided a lower-bound estimate of total TCR beta diversity. The public reads were reprocessed in TCRdb via fastp at Q25 and MiXCR, keeping in-frame beta chains. Here each entry gathers all rows of one CDR3 protein and keeps the most common genes and DNA. For this entry, the V and J calls and clone size follow TCRdb and not the study's own pipeline. The sample profile shows over 950,000 distinct CDR3 sequences; 51% of them were found once. The ten largest clonotypes hold around a fifth of the sample.

About this clonotype: Its antigen specificity is not known. Per-base quality was not reported, and no clone a single base away is much larger than it.

This receptor was taken from a woman aged 55-70 years in good health. Sequenced: blood.

The DNA sequence is TGTGCCAGCAGTTACCCGGACAGATATGGGCAGTATTTT. This gives the protein CASSYPDRYGQYF. The chain is made from TRBV6-2 or TRBV6-3 and TRBJ2-3, with a weak D call of TRBD1 (6 bases match). In the germline V gene, CDR1 corresponds to MNHEY and CDR2 to SVGEGT. Cut back by 2 bases and 11 bases, the V and J ends lie 14 bases apart. The CDR3, from cysteine to phenylalanine, totals 13 residues. Kept here is only the CDR3 DNA, which spans 39 bases and is read in frame from base 1.